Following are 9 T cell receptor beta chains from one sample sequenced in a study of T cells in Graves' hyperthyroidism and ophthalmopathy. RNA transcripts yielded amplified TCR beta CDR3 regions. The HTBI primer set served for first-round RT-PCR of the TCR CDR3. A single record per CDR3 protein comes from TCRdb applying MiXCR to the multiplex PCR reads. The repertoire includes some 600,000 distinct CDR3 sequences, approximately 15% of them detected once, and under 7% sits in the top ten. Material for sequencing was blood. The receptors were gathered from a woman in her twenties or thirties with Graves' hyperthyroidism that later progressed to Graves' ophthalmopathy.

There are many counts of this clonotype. The CDR3 coding sequence is TGTGCCAGCAGCAATATGGACACTGAAGCTTTCTTT. This sequence encodes CASSNMDTEAFF. The rearrangement uses TRBV7-3 and TRBJ1-1; D is unclear. V lost 5 bases, J lost 3 bases, and 7 bases lay in between. Germline-derived CDR1 and CDR2 are SGHTA and FQGTGA. The CDR3 runs to 12 residues.

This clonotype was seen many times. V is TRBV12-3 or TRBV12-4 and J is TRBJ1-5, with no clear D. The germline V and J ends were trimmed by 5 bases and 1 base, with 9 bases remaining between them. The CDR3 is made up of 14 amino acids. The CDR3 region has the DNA TGTGCCAGCAGTCGAGGTCAAAGCAATCAGCCCCAGCATTTT. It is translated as CASSRGQSNQPQHF.

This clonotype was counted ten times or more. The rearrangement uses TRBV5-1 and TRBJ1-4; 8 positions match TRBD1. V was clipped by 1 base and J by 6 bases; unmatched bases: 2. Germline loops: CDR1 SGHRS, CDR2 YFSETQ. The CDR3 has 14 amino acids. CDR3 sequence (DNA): TGCGCCAGCAGCTTGAAGGGACAGGATGAAAAACTGTTTTTT. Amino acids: CASSLKGQDEKLFF.

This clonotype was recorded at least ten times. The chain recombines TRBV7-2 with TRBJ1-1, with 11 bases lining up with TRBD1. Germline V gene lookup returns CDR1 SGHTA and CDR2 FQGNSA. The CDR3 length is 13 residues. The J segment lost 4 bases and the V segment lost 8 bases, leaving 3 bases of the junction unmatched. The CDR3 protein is CASLGQGVTEAFF. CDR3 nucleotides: TGTGCCAGCCTGGGACAGGGGGTCACTGAAGCTTTCTTT.

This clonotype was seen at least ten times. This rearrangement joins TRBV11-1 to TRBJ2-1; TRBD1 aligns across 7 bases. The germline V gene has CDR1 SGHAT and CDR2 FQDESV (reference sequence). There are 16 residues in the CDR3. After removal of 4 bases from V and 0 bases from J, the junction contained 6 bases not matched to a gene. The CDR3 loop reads CASSSTQGVSYNEQFF. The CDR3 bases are TGTGCCAGCAGCTCGACTCAGGGGGTCTCCTACAATGAGCAGTTCTTC.

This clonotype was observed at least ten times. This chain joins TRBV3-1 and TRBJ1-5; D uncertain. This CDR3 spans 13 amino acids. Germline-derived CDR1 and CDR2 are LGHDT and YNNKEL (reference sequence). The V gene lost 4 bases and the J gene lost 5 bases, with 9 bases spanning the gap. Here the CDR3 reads CASSPSPDQPQHF. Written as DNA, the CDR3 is TGTGCCAGCAGCCCGAGCCCTGATCAGCCCCAGCATTTT. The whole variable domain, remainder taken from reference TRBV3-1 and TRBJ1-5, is DTAVSQTPKYLVTQMGNDKSIKCEQNLGHDTMYWYKQDSKKFLKIMFSYNNKELIINETVPNRFSPKSPDKAHLNLHINSLELGDSAVYFCASSPSPDQPQHFGDGTRLSIL.

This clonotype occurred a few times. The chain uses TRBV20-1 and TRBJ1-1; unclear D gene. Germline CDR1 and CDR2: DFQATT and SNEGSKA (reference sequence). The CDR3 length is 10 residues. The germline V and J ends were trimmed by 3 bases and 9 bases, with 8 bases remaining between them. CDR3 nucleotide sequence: TGCAGTGCTAGTGGGAATCAAGCTTTCTTT. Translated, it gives CSASGNQAFF.

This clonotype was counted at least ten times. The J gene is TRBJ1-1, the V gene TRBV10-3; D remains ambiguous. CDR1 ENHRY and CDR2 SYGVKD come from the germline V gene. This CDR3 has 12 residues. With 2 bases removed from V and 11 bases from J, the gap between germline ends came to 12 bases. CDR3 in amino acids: CAISETPDRAFF. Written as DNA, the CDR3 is TGTGCCATCAGTGAGACACCGGATCGGGCTTTCTTT.

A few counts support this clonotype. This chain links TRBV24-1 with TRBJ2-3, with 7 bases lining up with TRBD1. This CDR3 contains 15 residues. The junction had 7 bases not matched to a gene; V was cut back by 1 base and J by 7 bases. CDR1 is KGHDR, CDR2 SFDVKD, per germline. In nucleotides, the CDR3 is TGTGCCACCAGTGATTTAGTACAGGGGACGTATACGCAGTATTTT. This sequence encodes CATSDLVQGTYTQYF.